This T cell receptor beta chain originates from a study of shared clonotypes between healthy human individuals. Germline CDR1 WSHSY, CDR2 SAAADI. This CDR3 region has 12 residues. V was clipped by 4 bases and J by 11 bases, with 14 bases between them. Profiling relied on immunoSEQ multiplex PCR, and the TCRdb table lists in-frame clones only, not all of them. The sample carries approximately 470,000 clones, approximately 80% recorded once. The specimen was PBMCs. The TCR comes from a woman in her forties in good health. Some clones in this sample may be carry-over from other donors' samples. The gene calls are TRBV10-2 and TRBJ1-1; no clear D. The CDR3 DNA sequence: TGCGCCAGCAGTGTCGCGGACGGGGTGGCTTTCTTT. Translating it yields CASSVADGVAFF.